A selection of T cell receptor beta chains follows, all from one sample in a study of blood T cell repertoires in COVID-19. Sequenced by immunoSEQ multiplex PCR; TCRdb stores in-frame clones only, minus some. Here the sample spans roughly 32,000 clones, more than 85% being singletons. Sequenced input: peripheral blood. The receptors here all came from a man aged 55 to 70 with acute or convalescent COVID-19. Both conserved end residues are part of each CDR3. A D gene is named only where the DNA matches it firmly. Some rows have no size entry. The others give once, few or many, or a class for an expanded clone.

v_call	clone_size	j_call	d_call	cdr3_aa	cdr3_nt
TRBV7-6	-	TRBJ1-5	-	CASSLHPGGGSNQPQHF	TGTGCCAGCAGCCTACACCCAGGCGGGGGGAGTAATCAGCCCCAGCATTTT
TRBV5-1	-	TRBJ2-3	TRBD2	CASSSGLAGLTDTQYF	TGCGCCAGCAGCTCCGGACTAGCGGGCCTCACAGATACGCAGTATTTT
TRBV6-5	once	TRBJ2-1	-	CASRREWKYEQFF	TGTGCCAGCAGGAGGGAGTGGAAGTATGAGCAGTTCTTC
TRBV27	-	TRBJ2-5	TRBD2	CASSLGLAGGGETQYF	TGTGCCAGCAGTCTCGGGCTAGCGGGAGGAGGAGAGACCCAGTACTTC
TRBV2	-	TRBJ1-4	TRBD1	CASSGRGPEKLFF	TGTGCCAGCAGTGGCAGGGGGCCTGAAAAACTGTTTTTT
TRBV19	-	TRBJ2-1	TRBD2	CASSIDLAGYNEQFF	TGTGCCAGTAGTATAGATCTAGCGGGCTACAATGAGCAGTTCTTC
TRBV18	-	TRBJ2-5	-	CASSSSVESQETQYF	TGTGCCAGCTCATCTAGCGTGGAATCTCAAGAGACCCAGTACTTC
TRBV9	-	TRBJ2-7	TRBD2	CASSSTLAGGPNEQYF	TGTGCCAGCAGCTCAACACTAGCGGGAGGGCCCAACGAGCAGTACTTC
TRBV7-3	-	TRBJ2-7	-	CASSEGGGLYEQYF	TGTGCCAGCAGCGAAGGAGGCGGTCTCTACGAGCAGTACTTC
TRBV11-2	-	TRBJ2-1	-	CASSLLTGFKDEQFF	TGTGCCAGCAGCTTACTTACAGGGTTTAAGGATGAGCAGTTCTTC
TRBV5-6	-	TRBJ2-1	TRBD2	CASSSPRGTSGRNEQFF	TGTGCCAGCAGCTCACCCCGAGGGACTAGCGGGAGGAATGAGCAGTTCTTC
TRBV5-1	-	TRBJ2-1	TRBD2	CASSTLAGTGNEQFF	TGCGCCAGCAGCACCTTAGCGGGAACGGGGAATGAGCAGTTCTTC
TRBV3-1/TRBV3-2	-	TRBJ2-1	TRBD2	CASSKAGLASGEQFF	TGTGCCAGCAGCAAGGCCGGACTAGCGTCGGGTGAGCAGTTCTTC
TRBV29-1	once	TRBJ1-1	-	CSVETGQNTEAFF	TGCAGCGTTGAGACGGGACAAAACACTGAAGCTTTCTTT
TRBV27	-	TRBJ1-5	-	CASRQGGQPQHF	TGTGCCAGCAGACAGGGCGGGCAGCCCCAGCATTTT
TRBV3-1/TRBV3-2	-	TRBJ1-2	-	CASSHRGNYGYTF	TGTGCCAGCAGCCACCGGGGAAACTATGGCTACACCTTC
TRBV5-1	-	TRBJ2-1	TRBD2	CASSLYLAGNEQFF	TGCGCCAGCAGCTTGTATCTAGCGGGCAATGAGCAGTTCTTC
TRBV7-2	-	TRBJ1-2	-	CASSPPGGNYGYTF	TGTGCCAGCAGCCCCCCCGGGGGGAACTATGGCTACACCTTC
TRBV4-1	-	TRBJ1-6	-	CASSQDSVEQRRNSPLHF	TGCGCCAGCAGCCAAGATAGCGTAGAGCAGAGACGTAATTCACCCCTCCACTTT
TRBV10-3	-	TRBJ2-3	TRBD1	CATGGQLITSTDTQYF	TGTGCCACAGGGGGACAGTTGATTACTAGCACAGATACGCAGTATTTT
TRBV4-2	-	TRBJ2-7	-	CASSQDSPPKVLKQYF	TGTGCCAGCAGCCAAGATAGCCCCCCCAAGGTGTTGAAGCAGTACTTC
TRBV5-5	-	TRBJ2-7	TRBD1	CASSLTGEHEQYF	TGTGCCAGCAGCTTGACAGGGGAACACGAGCAGTACTTC
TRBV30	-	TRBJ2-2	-	CAWSPAVRGPNTGELFF	TGTGCCTGGAGCCCCGCGGTCCGAGGCCCGAACACCGGGGAGCTGTTTTTT
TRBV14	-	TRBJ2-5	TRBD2	CASSQVKAGVLRETQYF	TGTGCCAGCAGCCAAGTCAAAGCGGGAGTCCTCCGGGAGACCCAGTACTTC
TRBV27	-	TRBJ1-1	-	CASNPGQTLNTEAFF	TGTGCCAGCAATCCTGGACAGACCTTGAACACTGAAGCTTTCTTT
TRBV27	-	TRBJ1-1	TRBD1	CASSSYTGGNTEAFF	TGTGCCAGCAGTTCTTACACAGGGGGTAACACTGAAGCTTTCTTT
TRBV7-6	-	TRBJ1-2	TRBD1	CASSLGQGNYGYTF	TGTGCCAGCAGCTTAGGACAGGGCAACTATGGCTACACCTTC
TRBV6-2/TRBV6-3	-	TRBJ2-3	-	CASSPGLLGLVRDTQYF	TGTGCCAGCAGTCCGGGACTCCTCGGATTGGTTAGAGATACGCAGTATTTT
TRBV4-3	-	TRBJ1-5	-	CASSVGQDQPQHF	TGCGCCAGCAGCGTTGGACAAGATCAGCCCCAGCATTTT
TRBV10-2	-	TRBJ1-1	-	CASSESGRVTEAFF	TGCGCCAGCAGTGAGTCAGGGAGGGTTACTGAAGCTTTCTTT
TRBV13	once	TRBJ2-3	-	CASSDRDLADTQYF	TGTGCCAGCAGCGACCGGGACTTGGCAGATACGCAGTATTTT
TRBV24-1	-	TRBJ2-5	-	CATSPTGGTQYF	TGTGCCACCAGTCCGACCGGGGGGACCCAGTACTTC
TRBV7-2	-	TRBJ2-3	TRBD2	CASSPWTSSTDTQYF	TGTGCCAGCAGCCCGTGGACTAGCAGCACAGATACGCAGTATTTT
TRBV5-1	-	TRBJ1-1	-	CASSLLSGDSAFF	TGCGCCAGCAGCTTGTTGTCAGGGGATTCGGCTTTCTTT
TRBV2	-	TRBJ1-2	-	CASSAQGSTYGYTF	TGTGCCAGCAGTGCACAGGGATCAACCTATGGCTACACCTTC
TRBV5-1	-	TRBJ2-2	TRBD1	CASSLGGTENTGELFF	TGCGCCAGCAGCTTGGGTGGGACAGAGAACACCGGGGAGCTGTTTTTT
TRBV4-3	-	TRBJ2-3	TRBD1	CASSQSTRQGNTDTQYF	TGCGCCAGCAGCCAATCTACCAGACAGGGCAACACAGATACGCAGTATTTT
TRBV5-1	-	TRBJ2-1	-	CASSWRKGTSSSYNEQFF	TGCGCCAGCAGCTGGAGAAAAGGGACATCGAGCTCCTACAATGAGCAGTTCTTC
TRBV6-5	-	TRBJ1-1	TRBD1	CASSYDRGNTEAFF	TGTGCCAGCAGTTACGACAGGGGGAACACTGAAGCTTTCTTT
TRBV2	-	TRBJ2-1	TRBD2	CASRGTSGSSYNEQFF	TGTGCCAGCAGAGGGACTAGCGGGAGCTCCTACAATGAGCAGTTCTTC
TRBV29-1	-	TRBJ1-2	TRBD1	CSVETVAGGYGYTF	TGCAGCGTTGAAACGGTGGCAGGGGGCTATGGCTACACCTTC
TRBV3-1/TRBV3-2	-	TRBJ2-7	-	CASSQNPSTTYEQYF	TGTGCCAGCAGCCAAAATCCGAGTACCACCTACGAGCAGTACTTC
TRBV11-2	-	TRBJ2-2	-	CASSPRGRNTGELFF	TGTGCCAGCAGTCCTAGGGGCAGGAACACCGGGGAGCTGTTTTTT
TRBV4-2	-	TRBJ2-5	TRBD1	CASSLDRGQETQYF	TGTGCCAGCAGCCTGGACAGGGGCCAAGAGACCCAGTACTTC
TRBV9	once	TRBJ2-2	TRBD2	CASSKLAATGELFF	TGTGCCAGCAGCAAACTAGCGGCCACCGGGGAGCTGTTTTTT
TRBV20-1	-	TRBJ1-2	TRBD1	CSARQGYGYTF	TGCAGTGCCAGACAGGGCTATGGCTACACCTTC
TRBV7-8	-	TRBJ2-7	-	CASSLGAVSYEQYF	TGTGCCAGCAGCTTAGGAGCGGTCTCCTACGAGCAGTACTTC
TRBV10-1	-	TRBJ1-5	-	CASSGRDKGQSQHF	TGCGCCAGCAGTGGCCGGGACAAGGGGCAATCCCAGCATTTT
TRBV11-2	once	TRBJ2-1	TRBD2	CASSPLGWSGGLSYNEQFF	TGTGCCAGCAGCCCCTTAGGTTGGTCGGGAGGTCTCTCCTACAATGAGCAGTTCTTC
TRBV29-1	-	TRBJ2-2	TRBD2	CSTVGPAGVAGELFF	TGCAGCACCGTTGGACCCGCGGGAGTAGCGGGGGAGCTGTTTTTT
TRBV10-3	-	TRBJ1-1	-	CAISVGPRTEAFF	TGTGCCATCAGTGTGGGGCCGAGAACTGAAGCTTTCTTT
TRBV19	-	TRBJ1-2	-	CASTSGRANYGYTF	TGTGCCAGTACCTCTGGGAGGGCTAACTATGGCTACACCTTC
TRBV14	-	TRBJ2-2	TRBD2	CASSRKAGINTGELFF	TGTGCCAGCAGCCGAAAAGCGGGAATAAACACCGGGGAGCTGTTTTTT
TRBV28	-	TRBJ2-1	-	CASTNWALVWFF	TGTGCCAGCACCAACTGGGCGTTAGTGTGGTTCTTC